These 10 T cell receptor beta chains came from one sample sequenced in a study of shared clonotypes between healthy human individuals. TCRdb's copy holds only in-frame clones and misses some; the assay was immunoSEQ multiplex PCR. The sample includes millions of clones, more than 90% of them seen just once. The sequenced sample consisted of naive CD4+ T cells sorted from blood. Subset denoted: CD45RA+ positively selected. The receptors were gathered from a man aged 18 to 29 in good health.

V and J are TRBV6-7 and TRBJ1-1; 8 bases line up with TRBD1. TRBV6-7 is filed as an ORF, its function uncertain. The V and J ends lost 0 bases and 1 base, in that order; junction bases with no gene match: 10. The CDR3 runs 18 residues. CDR3 DNA sequence: TGTGCCAGCAGTTACTCAATAAGGCAGGGGGCTAGGAACACTGAAGCTTTCTTT. It yields the protein CASSYSIRQGARNTEAFF.

The table lists this clone with a count of one. The chain couples TRBV4-3 to TRBJ2-5, with 10 bases that match TRBD2. The V segment lost 2 bases and the J segment 5 bases; nucleotides outside the gene matches: 8. This CDR3 is built from 16 residues. Germline V lookup: CDR1 LGHNA, CDR2 YSLEER. CDR3 residues: CASSQSVAGGGETQYF. The CDR3 DNA follows: TGCGCCAGCAGCCAATCGGTAGCGGGAGGAGGGGAGACCCAGTACTTC.

The rearrangement uses TRBV7-8 and TRBJ1-2; maybe TRBD1 (5 bases). CDR1 is SGHVS, CDR2 FQNEAQ, per germline. Deletions cut 5 bases from V and 3 bases from J, with 16 bases between. The length of the CDR3 is 15 residues. The DNA for the CDR3 is TGTGCCAGCAGCCAAGGGGCCGGGAAGGACTATGGCTACACCTTC. It codes for CASSQGAGKDYGYTF.

On this clone itself: Other nucleotide sequences in the sample specify the same CDR3. The chain couples TRBV19 to TRBJ2-7; D might be TRBD1 (6 bases). This CDR3 spans 14 amino acids. The germline V and J ends were trimmed by 5 bases and 0 bases, with 11 bases remaining between them. Germline V gene data show CDR1 as LNHDA and CDR2 as SQIVND (reference sequence). The CDR3 nucleotides read TGTGCCAGTAGTGGCACAGGGAGCTCCTACGAGCAGTACTTC. This encodes CASSGTGSSYEQYF.

Here the CDR3 reads CASSHRTGTTYGYTF. In DNA form, the CDR3 reads TGCGCCAGCAGCCACCGGACAGGAACAACCTATGGCTACACCTTC. The chain is built from TRBV4-3 and TRBJ1-2; 7 bases agree with TRBD1. The germline V gene encodes CDR1 LGHNA and CDR2 YSLEER. The CDR3 contains 15 residues. V was pared by 3 bases and J by 4 bases, with 8 bases of the junction left unmatched.

V usage is TRBV6-1 and J usage is TRBJ2-5; 7 bases align to TRBD2. With V trimmed by 8 bases and J by 5 bases, 8 bases remained unmatched. Germline V lookup: CDR1 MNHNS, CDR2 SASEGT. CDR3 length: 13 amino acids. CDR3 loop: CASPLVGGETQYF. The CDR3 DNA follows: TGTGCCAGCCCCCTTGTCGGGGGGGAGACCCAGTACTTC.

The chain uses TRBV5-1 and TRBJ2-2; 11 bases align to TRBD2. The CDR3 has 20 residues. Germline V gene sequence: CDR1 SGHRS, CDR2 YFSETQ. The junction had 14 bases not matched to a gene; V was cut back by 1 base and J by 3 bases. The CDR3 nucleotides are TGCGCCAGCAGCTTGAGATCTAGCGGGGGGATTTACCGTGACACCGGGGAGCTGTTTTTT. Residues: CASSLRSSGGIYRDTGELFF.

The chain links TRBV2 to TRBJ2-7; D is unclear. The germline V gene encodes CDR1 SNHLY and CDR2 FYNNEI. The V end was cut by 8 bases, the J end by 2 bases, with 22 bases between. The CDR3 sequence is 16 residues long. The CDR3 sequence is CASGPPYTPSAYEQYF. CDR3 bases: TGTGCCAGCGGTCCTCCCTACACGCCCTCGGCCTACGAGCAGTACTTC. Using reference TRBV2 and TRBJ2-7 for the parts outside the CDR3, the full variable domain is EPEVTQTPSHQVTQMGQEVILRCVPISNHLYFYWYRQILGQKVEFLVSFYNNEISEKSEIFDDQFSVERPDGSNFTLKIRSTKLEDSAMYFCASGPPYTPSAYEQYFGPGTRLTVT.

Worth noting for this clone: Other DNA sequences in the sample encode the same CDR3. This chain uses TRBV28 with TRBJ1-5, with 7 nucleotides matching TRBD1. Per germline, CDR1 MDHEN and CDR2 SYDVKM. The V segment lost 6 bases and the J segment 2 bases; nucleotides outside the gene matches: 7. The CDR3 is 15 amino acids. In DNA, the CDR3 is TGTGCCAGCAGCTCCCCCGGACAGGGCAATCAGCCCCAGCATTTT. Amino acids: CASSSPGQGNQPQHF. The full variable domain, in which reference TRBV28 and TRBJ1-5 provide the parts outside the CDR3, is DVKVTQSSRYLVKRTGEKVFLECVQDMDHENMFWYRQDPGLGLRLIYFSYDVKMKEKGDIPEGYSVSREKKERFSLILESASTNQTSMYLCASSSPGQGNQPQHFGDGTRLSIL.

The DNA of the CDR3 is TGTGCCAGCAGTGATCCCGGTTCCGGGGGCACCTACGAGCAGTACTTC. It translates to CASSDPGSGGTYEQYF. This chain joins TRBV25-1 and TRBJ2-7; tentatively, D is TRBD1 or TRBD2 (6 bases each). The CDR3 spans 16 residues. V was pared by 3 bases and J by 2 bases, with 17 bases between. Germline V gene sequence: CDR1 MGHDK, CDR2 SYGVNS.